The 21 T cell receptor beta chains presented below share a single source sample, sequenced in a study of read filtering for tumor transcriptome and immune sequencing. This library used around 400 ng RNA and molecular barcoded adaptors spanning alpha/delta and beta/gamma chains. TCRdb fed the reads into MiXCR, producing one record per CDR3 protein. The sample has 20,000 to 30,000 distinct CDR3 sequences; approximately 23% are singletons. Sequenced: a population of CD138-negative cells sorted from bone marrow. These receptors came from a donor at least 40 years old with multiple myeloma.

This clonotype was seen many times. J is TRBJ1-6 and V is TRBV2; possible D gene TRBD1, 6 bases. Per germline, CDR1 SNHLY and CDR2 FYNNEI. The CDR3 consists of 15 residues. Trimming shortened V by 7 bases and J by 14 bases, and 24 bases separated the two germline ends. The CDR3 DNA follows: TGTGCCAGCAAAGGGTCGAGGACAGCCCTTTCGACCCTCCACTTT. Protein product: CASKGSRTALSTLHF.

This clonotype was recorded many times. This sequence joins TRBV20-1 and TRBJ2-7; the D gene is possibly TRBD2 (7 bases). The CDR3 is made up of 14 amino acids. Trimming removed 0 bases from V and 2 bases from J, with 11 bases in between. The germline gives CDR1 DFQATT, CDR2 SNEGSKA (reference sequence). The CDR3 bases are TGCAGTGCTAGAGAGAGGGGGAGGGCCTACGAGCAGTACTTC. It translates to CSARERGRAYEQYF.

This clonotype came up a few times. The V gene is TRBV15, the J gene TRBJ2-6; no clear D gene. Germline lookup yields CDR1 LNHNV and CDR2 YYDKDF (reference sequence). Between the trimmed V and J ends, which lost 1 base and 0 bases, there was a span of 4 bases. The CDR3 totals 15 residues. CDR3 protein: CATSRGFSGANVLTF. The CDR3 DNA reads as TGTGCCACCAGCAGAGGGTTCTCTGGGGCCAACGTCCTGACTTTC.

This clonotype was seen a handful of times. This chain links TRBV11-3 with TRBJ1-1; the D gene is possibly TRBD1 (6 bases). Trimming cost V 4 bases and J 3 bases, with 9 bases left between them. The CDR3 is made up of 13 amino acids. CDR1 is SGHNT, CDR2 YENEEA, per germline. In nucleotides, the CDR3 is TGTGCCAGCAGCTGGGGGCTGGACACTGAAGCTTTCTTT. Protein: CASSWGLDTEAFF.

Comments on this clonotype: This sequence may be a read error, since a much larger clone differs from it by one base. The chain links TRBV20-1 to TRBJ2-2; TRBD2 agrees at 8 bases. CDR3 length equals 14 residues. With 8 bases clipped from V and 0 bases from J, the junction kept 5 bases outside the gene matches. The germline V gene has CDR1 DFQATT and CDR2 SNEGSKA (reference sequence). The CDR3 reads CSTSGGPNTGELFF. DNA of the CDR3: TGCAGTACGAGCGGGGGACCGAACACCGGGGAGCTGTTTTTT.

This clonotype has ten or more counts. This chain uses TRBV3-1 with TRBJ2-1, with 9 nucleotides matching TRBD2. V lost 2 bases, J lost 1 base, and 9 bases stayed unmatched. This CDR3 has 18 amino acids. In germline, CDR1 is LGHDT, CDR2 YNNKEL (reference sequence). CDR3: CASSQWGLSGGSYNEQFF. CDR3 sequence (DNA): TGTGCCAGCAGCCAATGGGGGCTTAGCGGGGGTTCCTACAATGAGCAGTTCTTC.

This clonotype was recorded a few times. This chain connects TRBV24-1 to TRBJ2-3; perhaps TRBD2 as D (6 bases). CDR1 and CDR2 from the germline V gene are KGHDR and SFDVKD. V lost 5 bases and J 2 bases, leaving 19 bases between the germline ends. CDR3 length: 17 residues. CDR3 amino acids: CATSAASGTGYTDTQYF. The CDR3, as DNA: TGTGCCACCAGTGCTGCTTCCGGGACTGGCTACACAGATACGCAGTATTTT.

As concerns this clonotype: Without the conserved terminal phenylalanine or tryptophan, this CDR3 likely stems from a read error. Written as DNA, the CDR3 is TGCGCCAGCAGTCGGGACTTGGAGACCCAGTACCTC. Translated: CASSRDLETQYL. This chain uses TRBV5-1 with TRBJ2-5; D perhaps matches TRBD2 (6 bases). The CDR3 extends over 12 amino acids. V gave up 5 bases and J gave up 5 bases, with 10 bases separating them. The germline V gene encodes CDR1 SGHRS and CDR2 YFSETQ.

In regard to this clonotype: A much larger clone lies a single base off, so this may be a read error. The J gene is TRBJ1-4, the V gene TRBV20-1; a weak D match, TRBD1 (5 bases). Germline V gene data show CDR1 as DFQATT and CDR2 as SNEGSKA (reference sequence). This CDR3 comprises 13 residues. CDR3: CSARGGTNEKLLF. The CDR3 bases are TGCAGTGCTAGAGGGGGGACTAATGAAAAACTGTTATTT.

The V call is TRBV7-2, the J call TRBJ2-5; D is uncertain. V lost 1 base, J lost 6 bases, and 9 bases lay in between. This CDR3 is built from 13 residues. Germline V gives CDR1 SGHTA, CDR2 FQGNSA. The CDR3 protein is CASSLDGFKTQYF. The CDR3 DNA reads as TGTGCCAGCAGCTTAGATGGGTTCAAGACCCAGTACTTC.

The chain uses TRBV4-1 and TRBJ2-2; possible D gene TRBD2, 6 bases. This CDR3 contains 12 residues. Trimming shortened V by 11 bases and J by 5 bases, and 12 bases separated the two germline ends. Germline V gene data show CDR1 as MGHRA and CDR2 as YSYEKL. CDR3 sequence: CAARGVTGELFF. For the CDR3, the DNA is TGCGCCGCTCGCGGGGTTACCGGGGAGCTGTTTTTT.

This clonotype occurred many times. The rearrangement links TRBV29-1 to TRBJ2-5; D is possibly TRBD2 (6 bases). This CDR3 region has 12 residues. V gave up 5 bases and J gave up 2 bases, with 9 bases separating them. Per the germline V gene, CDR1 is SQVTM and CDR2 is ANQGSEA. The CDR3 here is CSVSGGQETQYF. The DNA for the CDR3 is TGCAGCGTTTCCGGGGGACAAGAGACCCAGTACTTC.

The chain combines TRBV7-3 with TRBJ2-1, with 9 bases lining up with TRBD1. CDR1 and CDR2 (germline): SGHTA, FQGTGA. This CDR3 has 17 residues. The V segment lost 1 base and the J segment 7 bases; nucleotides outside the gene matches: 11. CDR3 nucleotides: TGTGCCAGCAGCTTAAGGACGACGGGACAGGGTGAGAATGAGCAGTTCTTC. It encodes CASSLRTTGQGENEQFF.

This clonotype was seen once. The V call is TRBV19, the J call TRBJ1-5; D unresolved. Trimming took off 3 bases at V and 7 bases at J, with 13 bases between the two ends. This CDR3 spans 14 amino acids. Germline CDR1 LNHDA, CDR2 SQIVND (reference sequence). The CDR3 DNA reads as TGTGCCAGTAGTATGTTGGGGAATAAACAGCCCCAGCATTTT. It encodes CASSMLGNKQPQHF.

This clonotype was recorded a few times. V and J are TRBV6-2 or TRBV6-3 and TRBJ2-6, with D possibly being TRBD1 or TRBD2 (5 bases each). V shed 10 bases and J shed 2 bases, with 15 bases lying between them. Germline V gene sequence: CDR1 MNHEY, CDR2 SVGEGT. The CDR3 runs 15 residues. Here the CDR3 reads CATSKMGAGANVLTF. Here the CDR3 DNA reads TGTGCCACCTCAAAAATGGGGGCTGGGGCCAACGTCCTGACTTTC.

Ten or more counts support this clonotype. This chain links TRBV7-9 with TRBJ2-5; 10 bases fit TRBD1. The V and J ends lost 5 bases and 5 bases, in that order; junction bases with no gene match: 8. The germline CDR1 and CDR2 sequences are SEHNR and FQNEAQ (reference sequence). There are 15 residues in the CDR3. The CDR3: CASSVTGGAKETQYF. DNA of the CDR3: TGTGCCAGCAGCGTGACAGGGGGCGCGAAGGAGACCCAGTACTTC. The whole variable domain, filled in from reference TRBV7-9 and TRBJ2-5, reads DTGVSQNPRHKITKRGQNVTFRCDPISEHNRLYWYRQTLGQGPEFLTYFQNEAQLEKSRLLSDRFSAERPKGSFSTLEIQRTEQGDSAMYLCASSVTGGAKETQYFGPGTRLLVL.

This clonotype was seen many times. The chain couples TRBV20-1 to TRBJ2-1; the match to TRBD2 covers 10 bases. J lost 8 bases, V lost 5 bases, and 9 bases had no gene match. CDR1 is DFQATT and CDR2 is SNEGSKA in the germline V gene (reference sequence). CDR3 length: 14 amino acids. The CDR3 sequence is CSAVRSGGADEQFF. The CDR3 nucleotides are TGCAGTGCTGTCCGGAGCGGGGGGGCCGATGAGCAGTTCTTC.

The V call is TRBV7-3, the J call TRBJ2-1, with 10 bases matching TRBD2. The germline V gene encodes CDR1 SGHTA and CDR2 FQGTGA. Trimming took 4 bases from V and 6 from J; bases not matched to a gene: 6. CDR3 length equals 15 residues. This chain's CDR3 is CASSYIAGGVNEQFF. In DNA, the CDR3 is TGTGCCAGCAGCTACATAGCGGGGGGAGTCAATGAGCAGTTCTTC.

This clonotype was counted between two and nine times. Just one base apart from a much larger clone, this may be a read error. The rearrangement links TRBV7-9 to TRBJ2-7; 11 bases are shared with TRBD2. In germline, CDR1 is SEHNR, CDR2 FQNEAQ (reference sequence). This CDR3 has 16 residues. The CDR3: CASSLGGTSGSYELYF. The CDR3 region has the DNA TGTGCCAGCAGCTTAGGAGGGACTAGCGGCTCCTACGAGCTGTACTTC.

About this clonotype itself: A read error is possible here, since a much larger clone lies one base away. The J gene is TRBJ1-4, the V gene TRBV2, with TRBD1 as a possible D gene (5 bases). CDR3 length equals 11 residues. Trimming cost V 1 base and J 15 bases, with 9 bases left between them. Germline V CDR1 and CDR2: SNHLY, FYNNEI. CDR3 loop: CASSEDGGLFF. CDR3 in DNA: TGTGCCAGCAGTGAAGACGGGGGGTTGTTTTTT.

About this clonotype: With only one base between it and a far larger clone, this is likely a read error. J is TRBJ2-7 and V is TRBV6-2 or TRBV6-3; 7 bases align to TRBD1. The germline gives CDR1 MNHEY, CDR2 SVGEGT. The CDR3 is 13 amino acids. CDR3 coding DNA: TGTGCCAGCAGTTACTCGACAGGGTACGCGCAGTACTTC. Amino acid sequence: CASSYSTGYAQYF.